This T cell receptor beta chain was retrieved from a study of T cells in Graves' hyperthyroidism and ophthalmopathy. A patient was excluded if there was uncontrolled infection, other autoimmune disease, pregnancy or lactation. CDR3 size: 16 residues. CDR1 DFQATT and CDR2 SNEGSKA come from the germline V gene (reference sequence). Trimming pared 0 bases from V and 1 base from J, leaving 12 bases between. Amplification of TCR beta CDR3 regions was performed using RNA transcripts as template. RT-PCR in the first round (using the HTBI primer set) targeted the TCR CDR3. TCRdb processed the multiplex PCR reads anew with MiXCR; each CDR3 protein has one entry. The table records approximately 380,000 distinct CDR3 sequences, approximately 19% of them present only once. This clonotype was observed at least ten times.

The genes are TRBV20-1 and TRBJ2-2; TRBD2 might be the D (6 bases). The receptor was isolated from a woman aged 18-29 years with Graves' hyperthyroidism. Source material: blood. The CDR3 nucleotides read TGCAGTGCTAGAGATCGGTTAGCGGTGAACACCGGGGAGCTGTTTTTT. Its protein product is CSARDRLAVNTGELFF.